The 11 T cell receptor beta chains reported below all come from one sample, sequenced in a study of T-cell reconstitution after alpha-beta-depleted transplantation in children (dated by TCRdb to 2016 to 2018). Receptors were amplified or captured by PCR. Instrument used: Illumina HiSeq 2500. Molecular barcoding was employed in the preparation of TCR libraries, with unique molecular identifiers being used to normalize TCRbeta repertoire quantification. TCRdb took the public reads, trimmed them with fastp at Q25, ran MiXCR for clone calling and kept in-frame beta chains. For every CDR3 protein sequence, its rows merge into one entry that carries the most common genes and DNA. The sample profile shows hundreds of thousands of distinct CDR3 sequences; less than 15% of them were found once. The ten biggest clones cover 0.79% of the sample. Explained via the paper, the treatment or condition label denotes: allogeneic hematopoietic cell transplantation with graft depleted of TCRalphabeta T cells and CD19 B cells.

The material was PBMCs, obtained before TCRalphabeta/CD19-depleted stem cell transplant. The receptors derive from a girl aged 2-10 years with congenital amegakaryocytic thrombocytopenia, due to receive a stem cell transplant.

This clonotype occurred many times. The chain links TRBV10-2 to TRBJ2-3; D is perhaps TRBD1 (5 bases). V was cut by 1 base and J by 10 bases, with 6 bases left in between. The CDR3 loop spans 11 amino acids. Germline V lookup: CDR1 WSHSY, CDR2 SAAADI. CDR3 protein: CASSELGPQYF. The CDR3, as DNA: TGCGCCAGCAGTGAGTTGGGGCCGCAGTATTTT.

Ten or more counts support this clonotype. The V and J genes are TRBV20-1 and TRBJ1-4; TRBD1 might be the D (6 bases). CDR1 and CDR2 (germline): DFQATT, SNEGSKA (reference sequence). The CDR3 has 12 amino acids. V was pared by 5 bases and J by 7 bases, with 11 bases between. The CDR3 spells CSAATGSEKLFF. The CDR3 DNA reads TGCAGTGCTGCTACAGGGTCTGAAAAACTGTTTTTT.

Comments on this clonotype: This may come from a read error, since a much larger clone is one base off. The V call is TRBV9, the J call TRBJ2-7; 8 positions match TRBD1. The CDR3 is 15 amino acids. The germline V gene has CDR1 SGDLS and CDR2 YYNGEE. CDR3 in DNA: TGTGCCAGCAGCGTGAGGACAGGGAGTTCCTACGAGCAGTGCTTC. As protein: CASSVRTGSSYEQCF.

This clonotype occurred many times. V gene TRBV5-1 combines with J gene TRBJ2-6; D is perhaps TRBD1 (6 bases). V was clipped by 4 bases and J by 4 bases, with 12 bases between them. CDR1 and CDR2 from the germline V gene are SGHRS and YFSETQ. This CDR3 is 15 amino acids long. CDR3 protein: CASSLTGIGANVLTF. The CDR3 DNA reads TGCGCCAGCAGCCTAACAGGGATCGGGGCCAACGTCCTGACTTTC.

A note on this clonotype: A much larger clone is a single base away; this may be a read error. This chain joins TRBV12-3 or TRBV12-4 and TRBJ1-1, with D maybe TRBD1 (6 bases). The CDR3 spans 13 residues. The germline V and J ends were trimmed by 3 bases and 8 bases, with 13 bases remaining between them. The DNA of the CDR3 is TGTGCCAGCAGTTTTAAGGGGGGAGCCGAAGCTTTCTTT. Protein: CASSFKGGAEAFF.

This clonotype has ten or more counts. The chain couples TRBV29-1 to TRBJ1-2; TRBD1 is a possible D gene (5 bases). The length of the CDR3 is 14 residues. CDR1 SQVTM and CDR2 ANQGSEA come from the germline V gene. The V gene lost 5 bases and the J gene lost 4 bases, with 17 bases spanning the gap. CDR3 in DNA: TGCAGCGTTCAATTACTGAGAGACAGCTATGGCTACACCTTC. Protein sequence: CSVQLLRDSYGYTF.

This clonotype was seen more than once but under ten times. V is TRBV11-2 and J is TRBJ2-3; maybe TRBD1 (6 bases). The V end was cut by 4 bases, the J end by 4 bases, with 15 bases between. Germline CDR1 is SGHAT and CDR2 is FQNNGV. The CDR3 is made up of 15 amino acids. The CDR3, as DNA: TGTGCCAGCAGCTCCCCAGGGGTGTCCCCAGATACGCAGTATTTT. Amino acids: CASSSPGVSPDTQYF.

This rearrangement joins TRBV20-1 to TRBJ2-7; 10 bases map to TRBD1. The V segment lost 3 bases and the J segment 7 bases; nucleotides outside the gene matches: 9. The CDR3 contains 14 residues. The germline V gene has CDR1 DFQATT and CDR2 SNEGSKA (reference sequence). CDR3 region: CSARPGQGIGEQYF. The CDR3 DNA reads TGCAGTGCTAGGCCGGGACAGGGGATAGGTGAGCAGTACTTC.

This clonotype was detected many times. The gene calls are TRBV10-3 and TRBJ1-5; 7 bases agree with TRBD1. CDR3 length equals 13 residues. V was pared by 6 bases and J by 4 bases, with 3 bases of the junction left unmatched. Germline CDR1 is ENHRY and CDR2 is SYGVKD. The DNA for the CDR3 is TGTGCCATCAGATCGGGACAGAATCAGCCCCAGCATTTT. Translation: CAIRSGQNQPQHF.

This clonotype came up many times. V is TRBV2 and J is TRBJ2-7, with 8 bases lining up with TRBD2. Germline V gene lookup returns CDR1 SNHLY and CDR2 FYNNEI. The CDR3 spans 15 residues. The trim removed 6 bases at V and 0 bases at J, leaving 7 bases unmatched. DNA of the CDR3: TGTGCCAGCAGGAAGAGGACTAGCAGCTCCTACGAGCAGTACTTC. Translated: CASRKRTSSSYEQYF.

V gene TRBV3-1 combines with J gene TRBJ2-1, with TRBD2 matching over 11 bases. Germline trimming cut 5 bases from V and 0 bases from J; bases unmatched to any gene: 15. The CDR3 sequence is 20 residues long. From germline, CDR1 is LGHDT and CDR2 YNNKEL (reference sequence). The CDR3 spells CASSRSRGLAALSSYNEQFF. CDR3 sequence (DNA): TGTGCCAGCAGCAGAAGCAGGGGACTAGCGGCTTTGAGCTCCTACAATGAGCAGTTCTTC.